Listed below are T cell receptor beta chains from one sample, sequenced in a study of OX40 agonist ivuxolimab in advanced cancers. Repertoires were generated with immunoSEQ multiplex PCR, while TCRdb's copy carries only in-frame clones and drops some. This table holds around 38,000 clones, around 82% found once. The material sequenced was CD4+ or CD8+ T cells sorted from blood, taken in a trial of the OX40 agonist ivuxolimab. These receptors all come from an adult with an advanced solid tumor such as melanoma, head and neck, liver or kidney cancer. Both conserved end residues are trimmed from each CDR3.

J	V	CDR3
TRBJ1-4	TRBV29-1	SVRTGSTRGGLF
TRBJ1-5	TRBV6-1	ASSQGPGQPQH
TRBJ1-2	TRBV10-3	AISMVGYGYT
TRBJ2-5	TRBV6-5	ASSTTTRGTQY
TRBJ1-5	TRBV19	ASRLHNQPQH
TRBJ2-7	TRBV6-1	ASSQGLTGWGFYEQY
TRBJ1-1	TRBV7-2	ASSLMGKGNTEAF
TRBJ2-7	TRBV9	ASSVASTGYYEQY
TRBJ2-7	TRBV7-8	ASSLLGSYEQY
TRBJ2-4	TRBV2	ASSGRDGSAGNIQY
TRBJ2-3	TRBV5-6	ASSLWDPDTQY
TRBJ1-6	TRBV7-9	ASSLATGKFSPLH
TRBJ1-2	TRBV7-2	ASSLVIGGYT
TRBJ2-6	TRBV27	ASSMINSGANVLT
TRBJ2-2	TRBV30	ACHLWEANTGELF
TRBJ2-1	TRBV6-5	ASSNSGRQWNEQF
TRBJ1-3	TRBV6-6	ASSYESRGNTIY
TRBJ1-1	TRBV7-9	ASSLMGGSEAF
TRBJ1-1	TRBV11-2	ASSLGVWAF
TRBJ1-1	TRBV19	ASSPHTSGILNTEAF
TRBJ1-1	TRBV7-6	ASSLPQTVNTEAF
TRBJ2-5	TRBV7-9	ASSQAASQETQY